The 17 T cell receptor beta chains in this list originate from one sample, sequenced in a study of beta chain features in type 1 diabetes. The investigators reverse transcribed all of the isolated RNA, so they sequenced expressed TCRB transcripts. Assay: immunoSEQ multiplex PCR; the TCRdb copy retains only in-frame clones and omits some. The sample consists of fewer than 350,000 clones, approximately 8% of them appearing once. Source material: central memory CD4+ T cells from blood. The receptors derive from a woman under 30 in good health.

The table lists this clone with many counts. Other DNA variants within this sample encode the same CDR3. The V and J genes are TRBV11-3 and TRBJ2-3, with D unclear. The CDR3 spans 14 residues. CDR1 and CDR2 (germline): SGHNT, YENEEA. Between the trimmed V and J ends, which lost 5 bases and 2 bases, there was a span of 11 bases. The CDR3 sequence: CASSLDGNTDTQYF. In nucleotides, the CDR3 is TGTGCCAGCAGCCTTGATGGGAACACAGATACGCAGTATTTT.

This clone was picked up a small number of times. The J gene is TRBJ1-5, the V gene TRBV19, with a weak D call TRBD1 (5 bases). V was trimmed by 8 bases and J by 2 bases, leaving 7 bases between them. Per the germline V gene, CDR1 is LNHDA and CDR2 is SQIVND (reference sequence). The CDR3 has 12 amino acids. CDR3 coding DNA: TGTGCCAGTGCACAGGGCAATCAGCCCCAGCATTTT. Protein: CASAQGNQPQHF. The variable domain in full, completed from reference TRBV19 and TRBJ1-5, reads DGGITQSPKYLFRKEGQNVTLSCEQNLNHDAMYWYRQDPGQGLRLIYYSQIVNDFQKGDIAEGYSVSREKKESFPLTVTSAQKNPTAFYLCASAQGNQPQHFGDGTRLSIL.

The table lists this clone with a few counts. The chain joins TRBV28 to TRBJ1-1; D gene ambiguous. The CDR3 length is 12 residues. Between the trimmed V and J ends, which lost 6 bases and 9 bases, there was a span of 14 bases. Germline V gene sequence: CDR1 MDHEN, CDR2 SYDVKM. CDR3 region: CASRINPEQAFF. As DNA, the CDR3 is TGTGCCAGCAGAATCAATCCCGAACAAGCTTTCTTT. The variable domain in full, with the rest retrieved from reference TRBV28 and TRBJ1-1, is DVKVTQSSRYLVKRTGEKVFLECVQDMDHENMFWYRQDPGLGLRLIYFSYDVKMKEKGDIPEGYSVSREKKERFSLILESASTNQTSMYLCASRINPEQAFFGQGTRLTVV.

This clone was seen a handful of times. CDR3 DNA: TGTGCCAGCAGCTTAACGGAGTCGACGGAGCAGTACTTC. Translating gives CASSLTESTEQYF. This chain joins TRBV7-3 and TRBJ2-7; D is ambiguous. The CDR3 spans 13 residues. CDR1 and CDR2 from the germline V gene are SGHTA and FQGTGA. Trimming took 0 bases from V and 7 from J, leaving 10 bases between them.

This clone turned up a few times. The J gene is TRBJ2-5, the V gene TRBV11-2; D ambiguous. Germline V gene data show CDR1 as SGHAT and CDR2 as FQNNGV. V lost 2 bases and J 2 bases, leaving 12 bases between the germline ends. The CDR3 sequence is 15 residues long. CDR3 DNA: TGTGCCAGCAGCTTACTAACTCTATTTCAAGAGACCCAGTACTTC. Amino acids: CASSLLTLFQETQYF.

The chain couples TRBV7-8 to TRBJ1-6; D is undetermined. The germline CDR1 and CDR2 sequences are SGHVS and FQNEAQ. V lost 1 base to trimming and J lost 0 bases, with 7 bases between them. CDR3 size: 16 residues. The CDR3 sequence is CASSLVVSSYNSPLHF. The CDR3 DNA is TGTGCCAGCAGCTTAGTTGTGAGCTCCTATAATTCACCCCTCCACTTT. Combining the CDR3 with reference TRBV7-8 and TRBJ1-6 gives the whole variable domain GAGVSQSPRYKVAKRGQDVALRCDPISGHVSLFWYQQALGQGPEFLTYFQNEAQLDKSGLPSDRFFAERPEGSVSTLKIQRTQQEDSAVYLCASSLVVSSYNSPLHFGNGTRLTVT.

The chain carries TRBV14 and TRBJ2-2; 8 bases are shared with TRBD2. CDR3 length equals 14 residues. V shed 3 bases, J shed 6 bases, and the junction held 3 bases outside the gene matches. CDR1 and CDR2 (germline): SGHDN, FVKESK. CDR3: CASSHRGGSGELFF. The DNA for the CDR3 is TGTGCCAGCAGCCATCGGGGGGGCTCCGGGGAGCTGTTTTTT.

The chain couples TRBV9 to TRBJ1-2, with D possibly being TRBD1 (6 bases). CDR3 length: 14 amino acids. V was trimmed by 3 bases and J by 9 bases, leaving 18 bases between them. Germline CDR1 SGDLS, CDR2 YYNGEE. Here the CDR3 DNA reads TGTGCCAGCAGCGCACAGACAGGTTCGCTGAGCTACACCTTC. As protein: CASSAQTGSLSYTF.

The table lists this clone with many counts. This chain uses TRBV7-2 with TRBJ2-1, with a weak D call TRBD2 (6 bases). Germline CDR1 and CDR2: SGHTA and FQGNSA. This CDR3 is 13 amino acids long. V lost 3 bases and J lost 6, with 9 bases in between. Written as DNA, the CDR3 is TGTGCCAGCAGCTTCAGGCGGGGCAATGAGCAGTTCTTC. This gives the protein CASSFRRGNEQFF.

The J gene is TRBJ2-1, the V gene TRBV9; D perhaps matches TRBD1 (6 bases). Trimming stripped 3 bases from V and 5 bases from J, with 18 bases between. The CDR3 totals 16 residues. Germline CDR1 SGDLS, CDR2 YYNGEE. This CDR3 reads CASSGRTGSWDNEQFF. The CDR3 bases are TGTGCCAGCAGCGGACGTACAGGGAGTTGGGACAATGAGCAGTTCTTC.

This clone was observed a handful of times. The genes are TRBV18 and TRBJ2-2, with D uncertain. Germline V gene lookup returns CDR1 KGHSH and CDR2 LQKENI. The V gene lost 3 bases and the J gene lost 5 bases, with 7 bases spanning the gap. The CDR3 is made up of 13 amino acids. DNA of the CDR3: TGTGCCAGCTCACCGACCCGAACCGGGGAGCTGTTTTTT. This translates into CASSPTRTGELFF.

The chain uses TRBV15 and TRBJ2-2; D unclear. Germline loops: CDR1 LNHNV, CDR2 YYDKDF (reference sequence). The CDR3 has 15 residues. The V and J ends lost 0 bases and 6 bases respectively, with 11 bases between them. The CDR3 region has the DNA TGTGCCACCAGCAGAGATCAGATGGGGTCCGGGGAGCTGTTTTTT. This translates into CATSRDQMGSGELFF. Filled out from reference TRBV15 and TRBJ2-2, the complete variable domain reads DAMVIQNPRYQVTQFGKPVTLSCSQTLNHNVMYWYQQKSSQAPKLLFHYYDKDFNNEADTPDNFQSRRPNTSFCFLDIRSPGLGDTAMYLCATSRDQMGSGELFFGEGSRLTVL.

This chain uses TRBV6-5 with TRBJ2-2, with 9 bases matching TRBD1. CDR1 and CDR2 (germline): MNHEY, SVGAGI. V lost 7 bases, J lost 6 bases, and 9 bases stayed unmatched. The CDR3 covers 15 residues. The CDR3 spells CASTEQGAKAGELFF. Written as DNA, the CDR3 is TGTGCCAGCACCGAACAGGGGGCCAAGGCCGGGGAGCTGTTTTTT.

The V and J genes are TRBV7-9 and TRBJ2-5; 8 bases are a match to TRBD2. This CDR3 contains 14 residues. V trimming: 4 bases; J trimming: 5 bases; junction bases outside the gene matches: 6. Germline V gene sequence: CDR1 SEHNR, CDR2 FQNEAQ (reference sequence). Written as DNA, the CDR3 is TGTGCCAGCAGCTCCCCCCGGGGGGGGGAGACCCAGTACTTC. It yields the protein CASSSPRGGETQYF.

This clone was picked up a small number of times. The CDR3 reads CASNLGNRGEAFF. DNA for the CDR3: TGCGCCAGCAATCTGGGGAACAGGGGTGAAGCTTTCTTT. V gene TRBV5-1 combines with J gene TRBJ1-1, with TRBD1 matching 7 bases. Germline lookup yields CDR1 SGHRS and CDR2 YFSETQ. V lost 6 bases, J lost 7 bases, and 9 bases stayed unmatched. This CDR3 spans 13 amino acids.

This clone was recorded at least ten times. The rearrangement links TRBV28 to TRBJ1-5, with 8 bases that match TRBD1. This CDR3 region has 15 residues. The J segment lost 3 bases and the V segment lost 7 bases, leaving 8 bases of the junction unmatched. From germline, CDR1 is MDHEN and CDR2 SYDVKM. CDR3 in amino acids: CASNRQGSNNQPQHF. The CDR3 DNA reads as TGTGCCAGCAACCGACAGGGGTCGAACAATCAGCCCCAGCATTTT. The full variable domain, completed using reference TRBV28 and TRBJ1-5, is DVKVTQSSRYLVKRTGEKVFLECVQDMDHENMFWYRQDPGLGLRLIYFSYDVKMKEKGDIPEGYSVSREKKERFSLILESASTNQTSMYLCASNRQGSNNQPQHFGDGTRLSIL.

The chain joins TRBV5-6 to TRBJ1-2; D remains unclear. The CDR3 is made up of 12 amino acids. Germline V CDR1 and CDR2: SGHDT, YYEEEE. The ends were cut back, 2 bases at V and 4 bases at J, with 6 bases in the middle. The CDR3 spells CASSFGSYGYTF. The CDR3 DNA reads as TGTGCCAGCAGCTTCGGCAGCTATGGCTACACCTTC.